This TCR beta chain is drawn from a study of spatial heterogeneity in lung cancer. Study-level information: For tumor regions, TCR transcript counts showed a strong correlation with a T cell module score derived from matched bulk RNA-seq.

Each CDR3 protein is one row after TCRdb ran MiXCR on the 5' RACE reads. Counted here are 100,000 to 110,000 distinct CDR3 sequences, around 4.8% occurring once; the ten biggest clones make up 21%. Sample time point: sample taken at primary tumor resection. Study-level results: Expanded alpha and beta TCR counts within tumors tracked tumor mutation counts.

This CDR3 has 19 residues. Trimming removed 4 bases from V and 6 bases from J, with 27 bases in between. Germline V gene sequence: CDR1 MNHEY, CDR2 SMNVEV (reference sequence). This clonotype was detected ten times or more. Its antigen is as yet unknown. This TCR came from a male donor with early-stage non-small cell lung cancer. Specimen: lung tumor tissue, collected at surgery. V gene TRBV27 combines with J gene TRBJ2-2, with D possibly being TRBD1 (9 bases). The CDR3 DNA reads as TGTGCCAGCAGTTACGGGACAGGGCCGGCGGGAGGTATTTCCGGGGAGCTGTTTTTT. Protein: CASSYGTGPAGGISGELFF.